This TCR beta chain was identified during a study of T cells after yellow fever vaccination. This clonotype has at least ten counts. TCRdb analysed the 5' RACE reads with MiXCR anew, one entry per CDR3 protein. The data show roughly 30,000 distinct CDR3 sequences, 10% to 13% seen once. Germline values: CDR1 SGHTA, CDR2 FQGTGA. V was shortened by 1 base and J by 4 bases, with 7 bases between the two germline ends. The CDR3 runs 13 residues. This clonotype was obtained from a man between 18 and 35 years old who received the YFV17D yellow fever vaccine. The V gene is TRBV7-3, the J gene TRBJ2-5; D unclear. Sequenced here: PBMCs, either bulk or a sorted T-cell subset (CD4+, CD8+, memory, or dextramer-sorted; not recorded which), sampled approximately 15 days after the first yellow fever vaccination. In DNA, the CDR3 is TGTGCCAGCAGCTTAAACTGGGGAGAGACCCAGTACTTC. It codes for CASSLNWGETQYF.